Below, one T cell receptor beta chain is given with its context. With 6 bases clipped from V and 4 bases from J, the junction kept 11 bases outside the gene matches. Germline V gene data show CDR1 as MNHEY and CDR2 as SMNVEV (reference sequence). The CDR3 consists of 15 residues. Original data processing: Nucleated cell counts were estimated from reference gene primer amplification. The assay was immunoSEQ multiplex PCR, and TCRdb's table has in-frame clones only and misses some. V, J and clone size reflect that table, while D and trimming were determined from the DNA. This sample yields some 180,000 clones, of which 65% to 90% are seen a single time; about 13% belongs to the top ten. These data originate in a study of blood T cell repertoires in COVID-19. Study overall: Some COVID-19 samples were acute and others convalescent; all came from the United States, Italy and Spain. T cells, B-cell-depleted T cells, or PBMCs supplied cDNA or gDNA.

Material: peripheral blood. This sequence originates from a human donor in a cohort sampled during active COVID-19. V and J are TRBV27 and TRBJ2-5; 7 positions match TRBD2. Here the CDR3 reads CASSPERGGGETQYF. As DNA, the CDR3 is TGTGCCAGCAGCCCGGAGCGGGGCGGGGGAGAGACCCAGTACTTC.